Listed below are T cell receptor beta chains from one sample, sequenced in a study of OX40 agonist ivuxolimab in advanced cancers. The table came from immunoSEQ multiplex PCR; TCRdb's copy has only in-frame clones and leaves some out. Of tens of thousands of clones in the sample, around 89% were seen once. This specimen was CD4+ or CD8+ T cells sorted from blood, taken in a trial of the OX40 agonist ivuxolimab. Source of these receptors: an adult with an advanced solid tumor such as melanoma, head and neck, liver or kidney cancer. CDR3s include the opening cysteine and the closing phenylalanine or tryptophan. The D gene is left open where the match is weak. The listing skips clone size in some rows; elsewhere it reads once, few, many or a size class.

V gene	clone size	D gene	J gene	CDR3 length	CDR3 DNA	CDR3 protein
TRBV7-2	.	TRBD2	TRBJ2-3	19	TGTGCCAGCAGCTCACCCTCTTCCAGCGGGAGGGCCAGTCGGTATACGCAGTATTTT	CASSSPSSSGRASRYTQYF
TRBV29-1	.	.	TRBJ2-2	13	TGCAGCGTTGAACTAGTAACTCCCGGGGAGCTGTTTTTT	CSVELVTPGELFF
TRBV7-2	.	.	TRBJ2-5	14	TGTGCCAGCAGCTTAGGTGGCGGACAAGAGACCCAGTACTTC	CASSLGGGQETQYF
TRBV19	.	.	TRBJ2-1	14	TGTGCCACCTCAGGGGGGGACTCCTACAATGAGCAGTTCTTC	CATSGGDSYNEQFF
TRBV6-1	.	.	TRBJ1-1	14	TGTGCCAGCAGCGCAGACAGGTTCCAGGGTGAAGCTTTCTTT	CASSADRFQGEAFF
TRBV7-2	.	TRBD1	TRBJ2-5	15	TGTGCCAGCAGCTTTGGGACAGGGGGTCGGGAGACCCAGTACTTC	CASSFGTGGRETQYF
TRBV4-3	.	TRBD2	TRBJ2-1	20	TGCGCCAGCAGCCAAGTACTAGCGGGGGCGTCACTAACTCCCTACAATGAGCAGTTCTTC	CASSQVLAGASLTPYNEQFF
TRBV4-2	.	.	TRBJ2-5	14	TGTGCCAGCAGCTTGCGGGCGGAACAAGAGACCCAGTACTTC	CASSLRAEQETQYF
TRBV7-2	once	.	TRBJ2-7	13	TGTGCCAGCAGCATACAGGACGGTTCGATGCAGTACTTC	CASSIQDGSMQYF
TRBV10-3	.	.	TRBJ2-3	14	TGTGCCATCCGGTTGGACAGAGCCACAGATACGCAGTATTTT	CAIRLDRATDTQYF
TRBV28	.	TRBD1	TRBJ1-5	15	TGTGCCAGCAGCCTCTGGGGGACAGGGGGGCAGCCCCAGCATTTT	CASSLWGTGGQPQHF